This record looks at one T cell receptor beta chain sequence and its context. The protocol was immunoSEQ multiplex PCR, while the TCRdb copy is restricted to in-frame clones and leaves out a portion. The sample contains roughly 15,000 clones, about nine tenths of which appear only once. The V and J ends lost 3 bases and 4 bases, in that order; junction bases with no gene match: 2. Germline CDR1 and CDR2: SGHNT and YYREEE (reference sequence). The CDR3 has 15 residues. These data are taken from a study of technical replicates of blood from several donors. The V call is TRBV5-4, the J call TRBJ2-3, with TRBD2 matching over 13 bases. This TCR came from a human donor in good health. The material sequenced was PBMCs. CDR3 sequence (DNA): TGTGCCAGCAGCTCGGGACTAGCGGGATCAGATACGCAGTATTTT. Translation gives CASSSGLAGSDTQYF.